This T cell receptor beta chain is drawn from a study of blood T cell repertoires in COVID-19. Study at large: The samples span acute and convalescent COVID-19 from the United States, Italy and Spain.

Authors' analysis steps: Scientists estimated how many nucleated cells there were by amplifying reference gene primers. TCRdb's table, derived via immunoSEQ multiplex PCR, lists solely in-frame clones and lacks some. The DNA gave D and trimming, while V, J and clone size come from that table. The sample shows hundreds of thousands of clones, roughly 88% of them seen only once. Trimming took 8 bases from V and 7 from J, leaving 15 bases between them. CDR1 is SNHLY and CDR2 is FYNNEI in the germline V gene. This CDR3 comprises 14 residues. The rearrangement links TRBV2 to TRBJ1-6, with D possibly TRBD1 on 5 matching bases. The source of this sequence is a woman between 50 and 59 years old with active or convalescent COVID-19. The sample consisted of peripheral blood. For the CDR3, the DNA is TGTGCCAGCGAGAAGGGCGGGACGAATTCACCCCTCCACTTT. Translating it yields CASEKGGTNSPLHF.